This is a list of T cell receptor beta chains from one sample in a study of breast tumors, draining lymph nodes, adjacent tissues. TCRdb re-called the multiplex PCR reads with MiXCR, one entry per CDR3 protein. This sample has 270,000 or so distinct CDR3 sequences; roughly 30% occur once, and the top ten carry 1.1%. The sequenced material came from axillary lymph node tissue. Receptors were obtained from a female donor with breast cancer. Some clones in this sample may be carry-over from other donors' samples. CDR3s include the opening cysteine and the closing phenylalanine or tryptophan. Fields, in order: J gene, clone size, D gene, V gene, CDR3 length, CDR3 DNA, CDR3 protein. The D gene is left open where the match is weak. The size entry is marked missing in some rows and otherwise reads once, few, many or a size class.

J gene: TRBJ2-1
clone size: many
D gene: TRBD1
V gene: TRBV20-1
CDR3 length: 14
CDR3 DNA: TGCAGTGCTATTCCGGGACAGGGCTACAATGAGCAGTTCTTC
CDR3 protein: CSAIPGQGYNEQFF

J gene: TRBJ2-7
clone size: many
D gene: TRBD2
V gene: TRBV9
CDR3 length: 15
CDR3 DNA: TGTGCCAGCAGCGTAGGGGTAGCGGGTTCCTACGAGCAGTACTTC
CDR3 protein: CASSVGVAGSYEQYF

J gene: TRBJ2-7
clone size: NA
D gene: NA
V gene: TRBV15
CDR3 length: 14
CDR3 DNA: TGTGCCACCAGCAGTTACACTCTTAGGTACGAGCAGTACTTC
CDR3 protein: CATSSYTLRYEQYF

J gene: TRBJ2-7
clone size: NA
D gene: TRBD2
V gene: TRBV3-1
CDR3 length: 15
CDR3 DNA: TGTGCCAGCAGCCAAGACTCGGGAGGACCCTACGAGCAGTACTTC
CDR3 protein: CASSQDSGGPYEQYF

J gene: TRBJ1-3
clone size: few
D gene: NA
V gene: TRBV6-6
CDR3 length: 15
CDR3 DNA: TGTGCCAGCAGTCTCTCAGGGACGAAGGGAAACACCATATATTTT
CDR3 protein: CASSLSGTKGNTIYF

J gene: TRBJ2-7
clone size: many
D gene: TRBD2
V gene: TRBV20-1
CDR3 length: 13
CDR3 DNA: TGCAGTGCTAGGACGGGGAGGGCGTACGAGCAGTACTTC
CDR3 protein: CSARTGRAYEQYF

J gene: TRBJ2-2
clone size: few
D gene: TRBD1
V gene: TRBV11-2
CDR3 length: 16
CDR3 DNA: TGTGCCAGCAGCTTCAACAGGGGGCGACCCGCCGGGGAGCTGTTTTTT
CDR3 protein: CASSFNRGRPAGELFF

J gene: TRBJ2-1
clone size: once
D gene: TRBD2
V gene: TRBV27
CDR3 length: 18
CDR3 DNA: TGTGCCAGCAGTTTTCCCAGGGTCGGGGGGATCGCCTACAATGAGCAGTTCTTC
CDR3 protein: CASSFPRVGGIAYNEQFF

J gene: TRBJ2-3
clone size: NA
D gene: NA
V gene: TRBV12-3/TRBV12-4
CDR3 length: 15
CDR3 DNA: TGTGCCAGCACGGGCGGGGGCGCTAGCACAGATACGCAGTATTTT
CDR3 protein: CASTGGGASTDTQYF

J gene: TRBJ2-5
clone size: NA
D gene: TRBD2
V gene: TRBV29-1
CDR3 length: 12
CDR3 DNA: TGCAGCGTCCTAGCGGGAGTCGAGACCCAGTACTTC
CDR3 protein: CSVLAGVETQYF

J gene: TRBJ2-5
clone size: many
D gene: TRBD2
V gene: TRBV12-5
CDR3 length: 20
CDR3 DNA: TGTGCTAGTGGTTTGTCGGGTTTGACTAGCGGGAGTGCGGGACAAGAGACCCAGTACTTC
CDR3 protein: CASGLSGLTSGSAGQETQYF

J gene: TRBJ1-5
clone size: many
D gene: NA
V gene: TRBV19
CDR3 length: 15
CDR3 DNA: TGTGCCAGTAGTTTACAGGGAGATAGCAATCAGCCCCAGCATTTT
CDR3 protein: CASSLQGDSNQPQHF

J gene: TRBJ2-7
clone size: NA
D gene: NA
V gene: TRBV6-6
CDR3 length: 16
CDR3 DNA: TGTGCCAGCAGTCACTCAGGAGATCCCCAAGGGTACGAGCAGTACTTC
CDR3 protein: CASSHSGDPQGYEQYF

J gene: TRBJ2-7
clone size: many
D gene: TRBD1
V gene: TRBV19
CDR3 length: 14
CDR3 DNA: TGTGCCAGTAGTATCGAAGGGACAGGGTCCGAGCAGTACTTC
CDR3 protein: CASSIEGTGSEQYF

J gene: TRBJ1-3
clone size: many
D gene: TRBD1
V gene: TRBV7-8
CDR3 length: 17
CDR3 DNA: TGTGCCAGCAGCACGCAGTCCAGGGGGTTCCCTGGAAACACCATATATTTT
CDR3 protein: CASSTQSRGFPGNTIYF

J gene: TRBJ2-1
clone size: few
D gene: TRBD2
V gene: TRBV6-5
CDR3 length: 16
CDR3 DNA: TGTGCCAGCAGTTACTATACTAGCGGGATTTACAATGAGCAGTTCTTC
CDR3 protein: CASSYYTSGIYNEQFF

J gene: TRBJ1-2
clone size: many
D gene: NA
V gene: TRBV20-1
CDR3 length: 12
CDR3 DNA: TGCAGAGTAGGGGGTTTGCTCTATGGCTACACCTTC
CDR3 protein: CRVGGLLYGYTF

J gene: TRBJ2-2
clone size: NA
D gene: NA
V gene: TRBV29-1
CDR3 length: 13
CDR3 DNA: TGCAGCGTTGATCGGAGTGGAGCCGGGGAGCTGTTTTTT
CDR3 protein: CSVDRSGAGELFF

J gene: TRBJ2-3
clone size: many
D gene: NA
V gene: TRBV4-1
CDR3 length: 16
CDR3 DNA: TGCGCCAGTAAAGTGGGTCCGGGAAGCCGCACAGATACGCAGTATTTT
CDR3 protein: CASKVGPGSRTDTQYF

J gene: TRBJ2-5
clone size: few
D gene: NA
V gene: TRBV18
CDR3 length: 14
CDR3 DNA: TGTGCCAGCTCACCACTGACCAGAGGAGAGACCCAGTACTTC
CDR3 protein: CASSPLTRGETQYF

J gene: TRBJ2-4
clone size: NA
D gene: TRBD1
V gene: TRBV20-1
CDR3 length: 17
CDR3 DNA: TGCAGTGCTAGAGAGCCCCCCCGACAGGGGGGGAGGGACATTCAGTACTTC
CDR3 protein: CSAREPPRQGGRDIQYF

J gene: TRBJ2-1
clone size: many
D gene: TRBD2
V gene: TRBV7-2
CDR3 length: 14
CDR3 DNA: TGTGCCAGCAGCTTACGGACTAGCGGGAATGAGCAGTTCTTC
CDR3 protein: CASSLRTSGNEQFF

J gene: TRBJ2-7
clone size: many
D gene: TRBD1
V gene: TRBV10-3
CDR3 length: 14
CDR3 DNA: TGTGCCATCAGGCTGACAGGGCAGACCTACGAGCAGTACTTC
CDR3 protein: CAIRLTGQTYEQYF

J gene: TRBJ2-2
clone size: many
D gene: NA
V gene: TRBV10-3
CDR3 length: 16
CDR3 DNA: TGTGCCATCAGTTTAGCGGATAAAGGCAACACCGGGGAGCTGTTTTTT
CDR3 protein: CAISLADKGNTGELFF

J gene: TRBJ2-6
clone size: many
D gene: NA
V gene: TRBV4-1
CDR3 length: 16
CDR3 DNA: TGCGCCAGCAGCCAAGGACAGACCTCTGGGGCCAACGTCCTGACTTTC
CDR3 protein: CASSQGQTSGANVLTF

J gene: TRBJ2-1
clone size: NA
D gene: TRBD2
V gene: TRBV5-4
CDR3 length: 17
CDR3 DNA: TGTGCCAGCAGCCCCGGACTAGCGGACCTATTCCCTAATGAGCAGTTCTTC
CDR3 protein: CASSPGLADLFPNEQFF

J gene: TRBJ2-1
clone size: NA
D gene: TRBD1
V gene: TRBV6-6
CDR3 length: 15
CDR3 DNA: TGTGCCAGCAGTCACTCGAGCTCAGGGGGCAATGAGCAGTTCTTC
CDR3 protein: CASSHSSSGGNEQFF

J gene: TRBJ2-3
clone size: NA
D gene: NA
V gene: TRBV27
CDR3 length: 15
CDR3 DNA: TGTGCCAGCAGTTCTTACAGGGCCCCCACAGATACGCAGTATTTT
CDR3 protein: CASSSYRAPTDTQYF

J gene: TRBJ1-1
clone size: few
D gene: NA
V gene: TRBV2
CDR3 length: 12
CDR3 DNA: TGTGCCAGCAGAAACATTAACACTGAAGCTTTCTTT
CDR3 protein: CASRNINTEAFF

J gene: TRBJ1-3
clone size: many
D gene: TRBD1
V gene: TRBV5-8
CDR3 length: 16
CDR3 DNA: TGTGCCAGCAGCTTGTTGGGACAGGGGGCCGGAAACACCATATATTTT
CDR3 protein: CASSLLGQGAGNTIYF

J gene: TRBJ2-2
clone size: many
D gene: TRBD2
V gene: TRBV7-9
CDR3 length: 17
CDR3 DNA: TGTGCCAGCAGCCAAGAGGGGACTAGCGGAATAACCGGGGAGCTGTTTTTT
CDR3 protein: CASSQEGTSGITGELFF

J gene: TRBJ1-2
clone size: NA
D gene: NA
V gene: TRBV5-1
CDR3 length: 15
CDR3 DNA: TGCGCCAGCCCGGATGCAGGGGCCGGTTCCTATGACTACACCTTC
CDR3 protein: CASPDAGAGSYDYTF

J gene: TRBJ2-3
clone size: many
D gene: NA
V gene: TRBV7-8
CDR3 length: 11
CDR3 DNA: TGTGCCAGCAGCTTTGGTCATACGCAGTATTTT
CDR3 protein: CASSFGHTQYF

J gene: TRBJ2-7
clone size: NA
D gene: NA
V gene: TRBV6-6
CDR3 length: 14
CDR3 DNA: TGTGCCAGCAGTCTTGCCCCCAGATACTACGAGCAGTACTTC
CDR3 protein: CASSLAPRYYEQYF

J gene: TRBJ1-1
clone size: NA
D gene: TRBD1
V gene: TRBV7-9
CDR3 length: 14
CDR3 DNA: TGTGCCAGCAGCTTAGGTGGGGGGACAGGTCAAGCTTTCTTT
CDR3 protein: CASSLGGGTGQAFF

J gene: TRBJ2-3
clone size: many
D gene: NA
V gene: TRBV7-2
CDR3 length: 15
CDR3 DNA: TGTGCCAGCAGCTTACTAGGACGGGAGAGGTATACGCAGTATTTT
CDR3 protein: CASSLLGRERYTQYF

J gene: TRBJ1-2
clone size: few
D gene: NA
V gene: TRBV28
CDR3 length: 13
CDR3 DNA: TGTGCCAGCAATACGGGACTGACCTATGGCTACACCTTC
CDR3 protein: CASNTGLTYGYTF

J gene: TRBJ1-2
clone size: many
D gene: NA
V gene: TRBV11-3
CDR3 length: 15
CDR3 DNA: TGTGCCAGCAGCCCCACTTTCGCCGGGGGGTATGGCTACACCTTC
CDR3 protein: CASSPTFAGGYGYTF

J gene: TRBJ1-1
clone size: NA
D gene: NA
V gene: TRBV10-3
CDR3 length: 12
CDR3 DNA: TGTGCCATCAGTGGGGGAGTCACTGAAGCTTTCTTT
CDR3 protein: CAISGGVTEAFF

J gene: TRBJ2-5
clone size: NA
D gene: NA
V gene: TRBV5-1
CDR3 length: 15
CDR3 DNA: TGCGCCAGCAGCTTGGGACAGGCGGATAGGGAGACCCAGTACTTC
CDR3 protein: CASSLGQADRETQYF